A selection of T cell receptor beta chains follows, all from one sample in a study of cytomegalovirus exposure and HLA in healthy donors. Profiling relied on immunoSEQ multiplex PCR, and the TCRdb table lists in-frame clones only, not all of them. This sample's table reports about 91,000 clones. Sequenced input: PBMCs. All receptors derive from a woman between 25 and 40 years old in good health and CMV-seronegative. Both conserved end residues are part of each CDR3. Fields, in order: D gene, J gene, V gene, CDR3 DNA, CDR3 protein. The D gene is left open where the match is weak.

TRBD2,TRBJ2-3,TRBV9,TGTGCCAGCAGCGTAGTGGCTAGCGGAAGCACAGATACGCAGTATTTT,CASSVVASGSTDTQYF
-,TRBJ1-4,TRBV28,TGTGCCAGCAACAGGGTGGAGGATGAAAAACTGTTTTTT,CASNRVEDEKLFF
TRBD1,TRBJ1-1,TRBV27,TGTGCCAGCATTGGGACAGGGGGCGCGAAGACTGAAGCTTTCTTT,CASIGTGGAKTEAFF
TRBD1,TRBJ1-4,TRBV4-1,TGCGCCAGCAGCCCGGGGACAGGGGTTGAAAAACTGTTTTTT,CASSPGTGVEKLFF
-,TRBJ1-4,TRBV7-9,TGTGCCAGCAGCTCCCTTTTCAACAGACAGGAGCTTAATGAAGAACTGTTTTTT,CASSSLFNRQELNEELFF
-,TRBJ1-4,TRBV6-5,TGTGCCAGCCGGTGGGGCGATGAAAAACTGTTTTTT,CASRWGDEKLFF
TRBD1,TRBJ2-7,TRBV7-2,TGTGCCAGCAGCGCGACAGGGATTTCTGACGAGCAGTACTTC,CASSATGISDEQYF
TRBD2,TRBJ2-1,TRBV27,TGTGCCAGCACGTATAGCGGGGGGGACAATGAGCAGTTCTTC,CASTYSGGDNEQFF
-,TRBJ2-5,TRBV5-1,TGCGCCAGCAGCTTGGGGTGGGGGGGCGAGGAGACCCAGTACTTC,CASSLGWGGEETQYF
TRBD2,TRBJ2-1,TRBV4-2,TGTGCCAGCAGCCAAGAGCTAGCGGCGCGGATTCCAAGCTCCTACAATGAGCAGTTCTTC,CASSQELAARIPSSYNEQFF
TRBD1,TRBJ1-3,TRBV5-4,TGTGCCAGCAGTTTTTCGACAGGGGGCGCTGGAAACACCATATATTTT,CASSFSTGGAGNTIYF
-,TRBJ1-5,TRBV19,TGTGCCAGTGAAAGGGGCCGTCAGCCCCAGCATTTT,CASERGRQPQHF
-,TRBJ1-4,TRBV27,TGTGCCAGCAGTAAAGGGGATTGGGATGAAAAACTGTTTTTT,CASSKGDWDEKLFF